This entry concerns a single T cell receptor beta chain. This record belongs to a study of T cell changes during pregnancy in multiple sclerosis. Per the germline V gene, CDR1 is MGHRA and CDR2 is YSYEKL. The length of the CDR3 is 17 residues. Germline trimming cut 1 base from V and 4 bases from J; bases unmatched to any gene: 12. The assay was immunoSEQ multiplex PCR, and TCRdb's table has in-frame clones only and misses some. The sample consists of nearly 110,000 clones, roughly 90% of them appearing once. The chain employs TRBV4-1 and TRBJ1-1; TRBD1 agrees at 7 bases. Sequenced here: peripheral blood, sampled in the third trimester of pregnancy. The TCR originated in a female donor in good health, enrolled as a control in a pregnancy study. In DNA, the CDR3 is TGCGCCAGCAGCCAAGGATGGGTAGGGGGCAGGGTCACTGAAGCTTTCTTT. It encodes CASSQGWVGGRVTEAFF.